A selection of T cell receptor beta chains follows, all from one sample in a study of CD8+ T cells in alopecia areata. Profiled with immunoSEQ multiplex PCR; TCRdb holds only in-frame clones, not every one. The table lists 200,000 or so clones, less than 45% of them singletons. The specimen was CD4+ T cells sorted from blood, collected at roughly week 36, from a patient treated with tofacitinib. The receptors were sampled from a human donor with alopecia areata. CDR3s include the opening cysteine and the closing phenylalanine or tryptophan. The D gene is left open where the match is weak. Where a row states a size, it is once, few, many or the class of an expanded clone; other rows omit it.

few	14	NA	TRBV10-3	TRBJ2-7	CAISDAGAGHEQYF	TGTGCCATCAGTGACGCGGGTGCAGGACACGAGCAGTACTTC
few	11	NA	TRBV6-1	TRBJ1-2	CASSERGGYTF	TGTGCCAGCAGTGAAAGGGGTGGCTACACCTTC
NA	15	NA	TRBV10-3	TRBJ2-5	CAISEFVTSQETQYF	TGTGCCATCAGTGAGTTCGTAACTTCTCAAGAGACCCAGTACTTC
NA	16	TRBD1	TRBV5-4	TRBJ1-2	CASSGGQELANYGYTF	TGTGCCAGCAGCGGAGGACAGGAGTTAGCTAACTATGGCTACACCTTC
NA	12	TRBD2	TRBV7-9	TRBJ2-1	CASSDPGLGVFF	TGTGCCAGCAGCGACCCGGGACTAGGGGTGTTCTTC
NA	15	NA	TRBV19	TRBJ1-5	CASSNYDTYNQPQHF	TGTGCCAGTAGTAATTATGACACGTACAATCAGCCCCAGCATTTT
few	12	NA	TRBV28	TRBJ1-2	CASSLKGVGYTF	TGTGCCAGCAGTTTAAAGGGGGTTGGCTACACCTTC
few	14	NA	TRBV28	TRBJ2-3	CASTRDQGDDTQYF	TGTGCCAGCACCAGAGATCAGGGAGACGATACGCAGTATTTT
NA	16	TRBD2	TRBV29-1	TRBJ2-5	CSVTRLAGVQENTQYF	TGCAGCGTTACCCGACTAGCGGGAGTGCAAGAGAATACCCAGTACTTC
NA	16	TRBD2	TRBV15	TRBJ2-7	CATSRAAGSGAYEQYF	TGTGCCACCAGCAGAGCAGCCGGGAGCGGGGCCTACGAGCAGTACTTC
few	13	NA	TRBV29-1	TRBJ2-7	CSVENVLGGEQYF	TGCAGCGTTGAAAACGTCTTGGGGGGCGAGCAGTACTTC
few	17	NA	TRBV4-2	TRBJ2-5	CASSQDSTSKTQETQYF	TGTGCCAGCAGCCAAGATTCGACAAGTAAAACTCAAGAGACCCAGTACTTC
few	13	NA	TRBV28	TRBJ1-1	CVVVQFGNTEAFF	TGTGTCGTTGTCCAGTTTGGCAACACTGAAGCTTTCTTT
NA	13	NA	TRBV28	TRBJ2-7	CASTGGYSYEQYF	TGTGCCAGCACCGGGGGTTACTCCTACGAGCAGTACTTC
NA	12	NA	TRBV29-1	TRBJ2-5	CSVIGVGETQYF	TGCAGCGTTATAGGGGTTGGCGAGACCCAGTACTTC
few	14	NA	TRBV5-1	TRBJ1-1	CASRGDIFNTEAFF	TGCGCCAGCAGAGGTGACATTTTCAACACTGAAGCTTTCTTT
few	15	NA	TRBV4-2	TRBJ2-7	CASSPAVGQTIAQYF	TGTGCCAGCAGCCCAGCCGTCGGACAGACTATCGCGCAGTACTTC
NA	14	NA	TRBV28	TRBJ2-7	CASSWGLLSYEQYF	TGTGCCAGCAGTTGGGGACTCCTCTCCTACGAGCAGTACTTC